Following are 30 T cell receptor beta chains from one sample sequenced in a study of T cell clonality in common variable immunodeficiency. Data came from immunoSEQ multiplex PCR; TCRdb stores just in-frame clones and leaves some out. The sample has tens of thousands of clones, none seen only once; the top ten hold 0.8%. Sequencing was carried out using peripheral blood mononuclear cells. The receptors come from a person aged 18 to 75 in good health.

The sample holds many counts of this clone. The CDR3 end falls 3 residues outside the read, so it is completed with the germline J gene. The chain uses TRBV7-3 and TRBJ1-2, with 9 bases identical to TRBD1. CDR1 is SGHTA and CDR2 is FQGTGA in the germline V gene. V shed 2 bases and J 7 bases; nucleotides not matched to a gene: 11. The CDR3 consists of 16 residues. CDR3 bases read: TGTGCCAGCAGCTTAGTCGAGGACAGGGGAGGGCTTGGC. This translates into CASSLVEDRGGLG. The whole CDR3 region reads CASSLVEDRGGLGYTF.

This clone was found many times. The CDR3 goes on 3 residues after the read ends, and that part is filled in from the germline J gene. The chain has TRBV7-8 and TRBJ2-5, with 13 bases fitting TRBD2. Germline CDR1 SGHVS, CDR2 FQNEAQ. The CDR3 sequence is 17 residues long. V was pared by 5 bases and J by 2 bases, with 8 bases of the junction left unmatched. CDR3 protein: CASSGLAGVGGQETQYF. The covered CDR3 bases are TGTGCCAGCAGCGGACTAGCGGGAGTGGGCGGGCAAGAGACC.

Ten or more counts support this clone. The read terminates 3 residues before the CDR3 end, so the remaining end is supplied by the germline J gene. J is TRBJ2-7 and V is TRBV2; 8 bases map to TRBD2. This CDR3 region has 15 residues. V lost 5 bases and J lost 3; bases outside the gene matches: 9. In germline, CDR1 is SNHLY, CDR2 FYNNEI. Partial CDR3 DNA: TGTGCCAGCAGTCCCAGCGGGAGTGGGTTCTACGAG. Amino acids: CASSPSGSGFYE. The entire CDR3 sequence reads CASSPSGSGFYEQYF.

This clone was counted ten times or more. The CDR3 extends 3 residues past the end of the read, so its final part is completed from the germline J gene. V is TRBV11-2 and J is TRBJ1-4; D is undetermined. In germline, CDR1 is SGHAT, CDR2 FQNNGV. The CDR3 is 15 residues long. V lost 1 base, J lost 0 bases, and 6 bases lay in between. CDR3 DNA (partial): TGTGCCAGCAGCTTAGGGACTGCAACTAATGAAAAA. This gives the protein CASSLGTATNEK. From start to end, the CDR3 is CASSLGTATNEKLFF. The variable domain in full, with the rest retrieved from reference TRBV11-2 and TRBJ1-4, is EAGVAQSPRYKIIEKRQSVAFWCNPISGHATLYWYQQILGQGPKLLIQFQNNGVVDDSQLPKDRFSAERLKGVDSTLKIQPAKLEDSAVYLCASSLGTATNEKLFFGSGTQLSVL.

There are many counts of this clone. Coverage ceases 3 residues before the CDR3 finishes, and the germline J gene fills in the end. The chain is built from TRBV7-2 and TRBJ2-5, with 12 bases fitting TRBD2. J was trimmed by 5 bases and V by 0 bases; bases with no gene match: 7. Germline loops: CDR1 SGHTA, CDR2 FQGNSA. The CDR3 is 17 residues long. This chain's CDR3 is CASSLAASGRARETQYF. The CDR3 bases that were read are TGTGCCAGCAGCTTAGCGGCTAGCGGGAGGGCCCGGGAGACC.

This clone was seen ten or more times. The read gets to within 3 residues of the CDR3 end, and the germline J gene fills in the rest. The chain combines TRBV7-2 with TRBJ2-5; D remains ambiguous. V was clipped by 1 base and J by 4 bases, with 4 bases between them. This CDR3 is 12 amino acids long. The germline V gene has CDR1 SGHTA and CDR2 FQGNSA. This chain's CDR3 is CASSLVRETQYF. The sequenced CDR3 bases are TGTGCCAGCAGCTTAGTCCGAGAGACC.

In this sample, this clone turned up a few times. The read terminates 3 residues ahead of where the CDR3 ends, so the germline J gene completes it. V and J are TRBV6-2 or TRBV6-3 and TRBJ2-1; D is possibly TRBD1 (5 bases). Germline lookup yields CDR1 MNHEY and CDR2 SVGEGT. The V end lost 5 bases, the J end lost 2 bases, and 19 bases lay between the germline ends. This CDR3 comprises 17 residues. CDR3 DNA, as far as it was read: TGTGCCAGCAGTCGACCCTCCCGACAGCCTCCCTACAATGAG. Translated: CASSRPSRQPPYNE. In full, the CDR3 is CASSRPSRQPPYNEQFF.

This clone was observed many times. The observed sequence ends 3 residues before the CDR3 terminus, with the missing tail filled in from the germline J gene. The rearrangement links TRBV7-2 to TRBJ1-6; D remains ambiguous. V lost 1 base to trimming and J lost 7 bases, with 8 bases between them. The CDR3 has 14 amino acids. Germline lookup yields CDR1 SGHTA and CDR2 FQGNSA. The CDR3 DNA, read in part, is TGTGCCAGCAGCTTAGAGGGTTTAAATTCACCC. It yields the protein CASSLEGLNSP. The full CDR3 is CASSLEGLNSPLHF.

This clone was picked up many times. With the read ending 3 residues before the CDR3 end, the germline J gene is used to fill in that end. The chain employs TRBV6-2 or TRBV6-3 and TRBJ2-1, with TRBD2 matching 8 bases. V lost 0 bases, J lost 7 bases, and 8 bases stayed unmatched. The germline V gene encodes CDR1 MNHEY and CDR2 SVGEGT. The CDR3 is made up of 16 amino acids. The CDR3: CASSYSGAGGRNEQFF. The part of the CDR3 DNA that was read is TGTGCCAGCAGTTACTCGGGTGCGGGAGGAAGAAATGAG.

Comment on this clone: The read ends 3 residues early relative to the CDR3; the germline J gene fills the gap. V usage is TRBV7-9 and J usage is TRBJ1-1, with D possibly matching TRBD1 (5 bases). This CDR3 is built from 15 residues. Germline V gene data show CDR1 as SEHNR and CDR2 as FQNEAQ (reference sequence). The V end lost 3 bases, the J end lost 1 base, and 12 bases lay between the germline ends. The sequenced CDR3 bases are TGTGCCAGCAGCTTGGGGGGGTCGGGGAACACTGAA. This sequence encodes CASSLGGSGNTE. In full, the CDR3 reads CASSLGGSGNTEAFF.

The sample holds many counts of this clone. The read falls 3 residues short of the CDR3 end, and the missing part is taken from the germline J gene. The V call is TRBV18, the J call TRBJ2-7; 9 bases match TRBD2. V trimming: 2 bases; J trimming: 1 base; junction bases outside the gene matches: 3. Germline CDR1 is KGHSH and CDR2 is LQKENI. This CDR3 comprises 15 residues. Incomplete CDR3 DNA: TGTGCCAGCTCACCAGCGACTAGCGGTTCCTACGAG. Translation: CASSPATSGSYE. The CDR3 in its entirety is CASSPATSGSYEQYF.

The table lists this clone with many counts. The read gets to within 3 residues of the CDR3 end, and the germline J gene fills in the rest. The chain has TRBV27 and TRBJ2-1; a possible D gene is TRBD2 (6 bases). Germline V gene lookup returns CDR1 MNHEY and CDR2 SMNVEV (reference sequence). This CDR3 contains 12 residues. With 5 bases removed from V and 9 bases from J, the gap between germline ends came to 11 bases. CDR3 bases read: TGTGCCAGCAGTCCCTTGCGGGGTGAG. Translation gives CASSPLRGE. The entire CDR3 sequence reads CASSPLRGEQFF.

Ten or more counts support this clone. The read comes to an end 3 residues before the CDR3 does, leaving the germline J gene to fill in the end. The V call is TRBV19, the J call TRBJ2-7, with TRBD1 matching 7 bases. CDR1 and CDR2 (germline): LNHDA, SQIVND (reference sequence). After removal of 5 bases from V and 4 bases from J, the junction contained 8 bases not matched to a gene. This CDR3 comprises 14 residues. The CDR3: CASSPRDSLYEQYF. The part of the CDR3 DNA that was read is TGTGCCAGTAGTCCCAGGGACAGCTTATACGAG.

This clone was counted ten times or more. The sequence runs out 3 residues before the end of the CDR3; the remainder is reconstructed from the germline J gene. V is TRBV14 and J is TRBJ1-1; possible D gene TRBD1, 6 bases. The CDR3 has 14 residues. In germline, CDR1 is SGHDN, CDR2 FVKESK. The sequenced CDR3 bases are TGTGCCAGCAGCCAAGTGTATGGGGGCGCGGAA. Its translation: CASSQVYGGAE. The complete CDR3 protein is CASSQVYGGAEAFF.

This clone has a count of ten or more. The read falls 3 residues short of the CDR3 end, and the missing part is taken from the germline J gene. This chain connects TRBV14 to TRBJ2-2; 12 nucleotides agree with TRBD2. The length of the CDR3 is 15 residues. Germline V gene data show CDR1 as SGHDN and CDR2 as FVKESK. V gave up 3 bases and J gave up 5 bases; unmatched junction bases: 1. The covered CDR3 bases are TGTGCCAGCAGCCATGGACTAGCGGGAACCGGGGAG. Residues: CASSHGLAGTGE. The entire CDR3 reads CASSHGLAGTGELFF.

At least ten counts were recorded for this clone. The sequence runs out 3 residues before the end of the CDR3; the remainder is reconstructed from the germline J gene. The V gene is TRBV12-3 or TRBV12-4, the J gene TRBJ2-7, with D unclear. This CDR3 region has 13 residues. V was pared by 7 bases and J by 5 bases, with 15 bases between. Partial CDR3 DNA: TGTGCCAGCACTACTTTCGGTAGAGACGAG. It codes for CASTTFGRDE. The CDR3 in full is CASTTFGRDEQYF.

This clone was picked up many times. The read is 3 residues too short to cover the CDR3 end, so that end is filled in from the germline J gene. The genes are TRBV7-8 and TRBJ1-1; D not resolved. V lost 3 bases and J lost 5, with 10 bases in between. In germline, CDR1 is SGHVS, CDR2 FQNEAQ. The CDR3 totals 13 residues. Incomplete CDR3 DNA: TGTGCCAGCAGCTTGGAGCGGGGTACTGAA. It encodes CASSLERGTE. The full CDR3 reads CASSLERGTEAFF.

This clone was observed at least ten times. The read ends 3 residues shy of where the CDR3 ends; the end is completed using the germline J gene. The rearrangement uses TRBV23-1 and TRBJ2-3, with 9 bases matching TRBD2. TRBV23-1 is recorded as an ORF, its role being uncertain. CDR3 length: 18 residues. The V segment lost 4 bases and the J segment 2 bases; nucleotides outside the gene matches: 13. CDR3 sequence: CASSPRVASGNVTDTQYF. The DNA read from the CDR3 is TGCGCCAGCAGTCCGCGGGTCGCTAGCGGGAATGTCACAGATACG.

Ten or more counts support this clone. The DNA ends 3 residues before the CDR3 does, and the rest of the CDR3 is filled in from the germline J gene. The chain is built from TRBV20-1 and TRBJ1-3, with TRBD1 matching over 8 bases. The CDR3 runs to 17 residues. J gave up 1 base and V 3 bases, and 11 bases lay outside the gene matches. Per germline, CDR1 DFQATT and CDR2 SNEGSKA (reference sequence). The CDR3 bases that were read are TGCAGTGCTAGTCGCGCTCAGGGGGCTAGGTCTGGAAACACC. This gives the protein CSASRAQGARSGNT. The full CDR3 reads CSASRAQGARSGNTIYF.

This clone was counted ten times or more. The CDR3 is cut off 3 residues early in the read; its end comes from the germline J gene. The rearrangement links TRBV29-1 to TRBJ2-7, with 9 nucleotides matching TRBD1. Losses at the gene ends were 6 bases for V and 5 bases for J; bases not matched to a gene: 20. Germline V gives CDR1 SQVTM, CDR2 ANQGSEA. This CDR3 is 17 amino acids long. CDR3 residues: CSVQDRGGPGSWDEQYF. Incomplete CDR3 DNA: TGCAGCGTCCAGGACAGGGGAGGGCCGGGTTCGTGGGACGAG.

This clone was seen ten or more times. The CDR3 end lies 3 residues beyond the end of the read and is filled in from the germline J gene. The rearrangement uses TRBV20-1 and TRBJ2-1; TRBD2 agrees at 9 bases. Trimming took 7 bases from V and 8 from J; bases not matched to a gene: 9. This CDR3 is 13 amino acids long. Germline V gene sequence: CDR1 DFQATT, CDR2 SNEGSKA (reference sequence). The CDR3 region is CSGGGSGSDEQFF. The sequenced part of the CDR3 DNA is TGCAGTGGAGGGGGTAGCGGGAGCGATGAG.

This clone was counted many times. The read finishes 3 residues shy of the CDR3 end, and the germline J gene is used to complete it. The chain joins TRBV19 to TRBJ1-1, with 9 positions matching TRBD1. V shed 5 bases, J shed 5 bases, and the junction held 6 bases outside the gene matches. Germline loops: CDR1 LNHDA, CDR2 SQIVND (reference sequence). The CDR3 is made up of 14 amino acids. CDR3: CASSLQGAHTEAFF. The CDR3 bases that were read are TGTGCCAGTAGTCTACAGGGGGCGCATACTGAA.

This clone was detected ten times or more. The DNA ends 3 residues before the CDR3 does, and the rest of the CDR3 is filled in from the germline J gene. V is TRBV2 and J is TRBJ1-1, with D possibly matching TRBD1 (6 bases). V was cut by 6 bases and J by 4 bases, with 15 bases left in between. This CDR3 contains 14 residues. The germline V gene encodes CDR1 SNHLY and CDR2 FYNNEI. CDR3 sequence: CASSGVSGATEAFF. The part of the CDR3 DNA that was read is TGTGCCAGCAGCGGGGTCTCAGGGGCCACTGAA.

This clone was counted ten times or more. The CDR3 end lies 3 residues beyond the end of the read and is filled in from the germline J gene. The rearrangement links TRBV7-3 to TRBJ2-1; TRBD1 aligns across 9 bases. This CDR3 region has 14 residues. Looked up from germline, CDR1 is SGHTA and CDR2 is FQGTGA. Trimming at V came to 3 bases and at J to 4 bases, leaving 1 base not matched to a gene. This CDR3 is CASSLGTGYNEQFF. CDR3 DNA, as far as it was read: TGTGCCAGCAGCTTGGGGACAGGGTACAATGAG.

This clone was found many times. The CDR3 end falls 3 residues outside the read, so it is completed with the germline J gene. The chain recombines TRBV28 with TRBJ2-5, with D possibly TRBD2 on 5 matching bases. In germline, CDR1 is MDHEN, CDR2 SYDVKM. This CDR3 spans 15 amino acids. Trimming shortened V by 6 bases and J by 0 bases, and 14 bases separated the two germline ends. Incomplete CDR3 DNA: TGTGCCAGCAGCCGCGGGTACACGAACCAAGAGACC. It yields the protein CASSRGYTNQET. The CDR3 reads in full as CASSRGYTNQETQYF.

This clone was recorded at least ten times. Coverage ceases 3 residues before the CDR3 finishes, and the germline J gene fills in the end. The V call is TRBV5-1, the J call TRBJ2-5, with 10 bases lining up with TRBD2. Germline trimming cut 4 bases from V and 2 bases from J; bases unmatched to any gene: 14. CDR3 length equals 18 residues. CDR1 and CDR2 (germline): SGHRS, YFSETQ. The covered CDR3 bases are TGCGCCAGCAGCATCGGACTAGCGGAAACGGTCCGACAAGAGACC. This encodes CASSIGLAETVRQET. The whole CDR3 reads CASSIGLAETVRQETQYF.

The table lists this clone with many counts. The DNA read from the CDR3 is TGTGCCAGCTCACCAGGCGGGAGGACCTACGAG. It is translated as CASSPGGRTYE. The full CDR3 sequence reads CASSPGGRTYEQYF. This sequence joins TRBV18 and TRBJ2-7; 8 bases map to TRBD2. Sequencing ends 3 residues short of the CDR3 end; the germline J gene provides the rest. This CDR3 comprises 14 residues. Germline CDR1 and CDR2: KGHSH and LQKENI. V was clipped by 2 bases and J by 2 bases; unmatched bases: 2.

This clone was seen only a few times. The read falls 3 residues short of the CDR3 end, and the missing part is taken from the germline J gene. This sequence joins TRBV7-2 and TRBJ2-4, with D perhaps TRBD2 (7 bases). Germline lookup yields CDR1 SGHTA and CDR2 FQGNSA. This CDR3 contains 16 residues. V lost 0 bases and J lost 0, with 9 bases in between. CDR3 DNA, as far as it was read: TGTGCCAGCAGCTTAGCGGGGGGGCCAGCCAAAAACATT. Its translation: CASSLAGGPAKNI. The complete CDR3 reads CASSLAGGPAKNIQYF.

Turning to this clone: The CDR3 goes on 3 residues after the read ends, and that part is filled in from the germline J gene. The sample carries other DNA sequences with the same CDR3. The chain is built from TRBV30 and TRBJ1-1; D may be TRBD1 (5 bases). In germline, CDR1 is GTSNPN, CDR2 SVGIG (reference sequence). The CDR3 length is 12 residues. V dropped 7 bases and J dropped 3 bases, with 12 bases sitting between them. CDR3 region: CALRQGYTEAFF. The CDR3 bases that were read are TGTGCCTTAAGGCAGGGTTACACTGAA. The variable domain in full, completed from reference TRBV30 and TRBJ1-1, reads SQTIHQWPATLVQPVGSPLSLECTVEGTSNPNLYWYRQAAGRGLQLLFYSVGIGQISSEVPQNLSASRPQDRQFILSSKKLLLSDSGFYLCALRQGYTEAFFGQGTRLTVV.

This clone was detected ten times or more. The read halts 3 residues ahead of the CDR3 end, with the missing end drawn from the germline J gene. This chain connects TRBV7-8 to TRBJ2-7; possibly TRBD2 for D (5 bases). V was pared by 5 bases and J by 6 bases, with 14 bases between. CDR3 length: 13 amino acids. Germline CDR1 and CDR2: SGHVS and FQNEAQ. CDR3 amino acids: CASSPRGGAEQYF. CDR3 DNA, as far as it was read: TGTGCCAGCAGCCCACGGGGTGGTGCCGAG.